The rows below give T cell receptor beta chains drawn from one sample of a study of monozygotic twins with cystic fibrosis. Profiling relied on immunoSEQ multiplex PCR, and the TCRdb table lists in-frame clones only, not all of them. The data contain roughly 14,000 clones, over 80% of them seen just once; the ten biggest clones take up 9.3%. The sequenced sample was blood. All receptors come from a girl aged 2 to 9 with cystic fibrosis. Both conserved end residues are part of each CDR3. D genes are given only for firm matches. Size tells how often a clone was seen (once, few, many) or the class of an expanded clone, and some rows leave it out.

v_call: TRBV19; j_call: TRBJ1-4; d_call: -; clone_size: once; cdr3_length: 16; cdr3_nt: TGTGCCAGTAGTATAAAAGGACCGGCAACTAATGAAAAACTGTTTTTT; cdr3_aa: CASSIKGPATNEKLFF
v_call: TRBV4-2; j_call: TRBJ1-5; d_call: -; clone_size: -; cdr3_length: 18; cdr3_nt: TGTGCCAGCAGCCTAAAGCCGATCGAACTACGAGACCCACAGCCCCAGCATTTT; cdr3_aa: CASSLKPIELRDPQPQHF
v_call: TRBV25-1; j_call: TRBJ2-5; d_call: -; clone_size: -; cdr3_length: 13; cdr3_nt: TGTGCCAGCAGTGAATGGGGGCTTGGGACCCAGTACTTC; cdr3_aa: CASSEWGLGTQYF
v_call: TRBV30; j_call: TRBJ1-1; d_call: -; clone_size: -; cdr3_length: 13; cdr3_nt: TGTGCCTGGAGTGTAACCGGTCAGGGGCCAGCTTTCTTT; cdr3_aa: CAWSVTGQGPAFF
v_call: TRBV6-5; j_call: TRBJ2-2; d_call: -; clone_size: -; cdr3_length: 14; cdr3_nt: TGTGCCAGCAGCCTAATCCGGGGCACCGGGGAGCTGTTTTTT; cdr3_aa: CASSLIRGTGELFF
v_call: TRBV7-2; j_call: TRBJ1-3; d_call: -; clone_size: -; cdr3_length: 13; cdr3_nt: TGTGCCAGCAGCTTAGCGTTGGAGGACACCATATATTTT; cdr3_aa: CASSLALEDTIYF
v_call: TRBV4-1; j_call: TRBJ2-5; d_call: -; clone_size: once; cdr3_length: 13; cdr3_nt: TGCGCCAGCAGCCAGAAATGGTGGGAGACCCAGTACTTC; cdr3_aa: CASSQKWWETQYF
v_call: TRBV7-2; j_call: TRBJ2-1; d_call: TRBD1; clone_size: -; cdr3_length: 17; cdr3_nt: TGTGCCAGCAGCTTAGTCTCGAGGACAGGGAGGAACAATGAGCAGTTCTTC; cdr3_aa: CASSLVSRTGRNNEQFF
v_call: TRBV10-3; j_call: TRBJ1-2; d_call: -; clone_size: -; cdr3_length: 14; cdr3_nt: TGTGCCATCAGTGTCGATAACCCTAACTATGGCTACACCTTC; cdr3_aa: CAISVDNPNYGYTF
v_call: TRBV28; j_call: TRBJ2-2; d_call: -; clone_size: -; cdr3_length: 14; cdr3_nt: TGTGCCAGCCAGGGGCCTAGGGGCACCGGGGAGCTGTTTTTT; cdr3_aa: CASQGPRGTGELFF
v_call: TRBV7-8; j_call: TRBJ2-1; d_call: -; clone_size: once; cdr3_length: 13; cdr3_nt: TGTGCCAGCAGCTTTCGGACTCACAATGAGCAGTTCTTC; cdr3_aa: CASSFRTHNEQFF
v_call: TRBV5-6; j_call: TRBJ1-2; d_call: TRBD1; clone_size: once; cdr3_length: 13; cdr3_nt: TGTGCCAGCAGCCTTCCGGGACAGGCTGGCTACACCTTC; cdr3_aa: CASSLPGQAGYTF
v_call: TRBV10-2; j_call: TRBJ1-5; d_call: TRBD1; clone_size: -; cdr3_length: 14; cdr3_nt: TGCGCCAGCAGAGGACAGGGAGAGAGTCAGCCCCAGCATTTT; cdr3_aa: CASRGQGESQPQHF
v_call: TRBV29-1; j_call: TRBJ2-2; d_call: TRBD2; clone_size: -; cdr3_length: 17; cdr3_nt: TGCAGCGTAGACGTCGTAACTAGCGGGAGGAACACCGGGGAGCTGTTTTTT; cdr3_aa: CSVDVVTSGRNTGELFF
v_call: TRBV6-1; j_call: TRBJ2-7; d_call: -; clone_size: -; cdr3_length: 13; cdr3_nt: TGTGCCACAGAACAGGGAAGGAACTACGAGCAGTACTTC; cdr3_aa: CATEQGRNYEQYF
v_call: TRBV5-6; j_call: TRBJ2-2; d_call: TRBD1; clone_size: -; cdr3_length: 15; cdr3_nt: TGTGCCAGCAGCTTGGGCAGGGGGTGGACCGGGGAGCTGTTTTTT; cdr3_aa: CASSLGRGWTGELFF
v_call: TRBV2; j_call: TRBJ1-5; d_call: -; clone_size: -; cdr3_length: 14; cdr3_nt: TGTGCCAGCAGTGAAGCGCTTCAAGACGGGCCCCAGCATTTT; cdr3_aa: CASSEALQDGPQHF
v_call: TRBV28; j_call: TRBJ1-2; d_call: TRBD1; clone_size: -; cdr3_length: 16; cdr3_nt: TGTGCCAGCAGTTCGACAAGACAGGGCCCCAACTATGGCTACACCTTC; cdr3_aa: CASSSTRQGPNYGYTF